The sample holds a few counts of the clone carrying this TCR beta chain. Its antigen is as yet unknown. V shed 6 bases and J shed 3 bases, with 15 bases lying between them. The CDR3 covers 15 residues. CDR1 MNHNY and CDR2 SVGAGI come from the germline V gene (reference sequence). The sample is drawn from a study of cytomegalovirus exposure and HLA in healthy donors. Study-level information: A subsequent analysis reported that the 95 to 150 validation repertoires were produced on the same platform that had also been used for the roughly 700 first-cohort repertoires. Study findings and constraints: TCR beta chains numbering 164 were designated cytomegalovirus-associated. Rare sequences made up most TCRs, while some public TCRs were found in many donors. Clusters of TCRs from the first cohort tended to co-occur in the 120 validation repertoires (as a later analysis found).

Generated by immunoSEQ multiplex PCR, the TCRdb table keeps only in-frame clones and is missing some. The sample carries more than 150,000 clones, roughly 80% recorded once. The genes are TRBV6-6 and TRBJ1-3; D is ambiguous. This TCR derives from a woman aged 18-29 years in good health and CMV-seropositive. Sequencing input: PBMCs. The CDR3 DNA sequence: TGTGCCAGCAGCCAAATCCCGGGGTATGGAAACACCATATATTTT. Amino acids: CASSQIPGYGNTIYF.